The text below deals with one T cell receptor (beta chain). The antigen is unknown. This entry comes from a study of shared clonotypes between healthy human individuals. Background on the study: Three CD4 naive, three CD4 memory, two CD8 naive and one CD8 memory plate were used per donor. Overall study results and limits: Against clonotypes common to all four donors, non-shared ones had lower generation probabilities. Few donors limited the genetic and exposure-history diversity represented. The study found roughly 5% of naive CD4 clonotypes shared across several donors.

The CDR3 consists of 15 residues. The trim removed 0 bases at V and 5 bases at J, leaving 7 bases unmatched. Per the germline V gene, CDR1 is LGHNA and CDR2 is YSLEER. The protocol was immunoSEQ multiplex PCR, while the TCRdb copy is restricted to in-frame clones and leaves out a portion. The sample has over a million clones; roughly 96% are singletons. The TCR was taken from a man aged 25-40 years in good health. Sequenced sample: naive CD4+ T cells sorted from blood. Subset defined: CD45RA+ positively selected. The V gene is TRBV4-3, the J gene TRBJ2-7, with TRBD2 identical over 7 bases. The CDR3 protein is CASSQDPAGRDEQYF. CDR3 nucleotides: TGCGCCAGCAGCCAAGATCCAGCGGGAAGGGACGAGCAGTACTTC.